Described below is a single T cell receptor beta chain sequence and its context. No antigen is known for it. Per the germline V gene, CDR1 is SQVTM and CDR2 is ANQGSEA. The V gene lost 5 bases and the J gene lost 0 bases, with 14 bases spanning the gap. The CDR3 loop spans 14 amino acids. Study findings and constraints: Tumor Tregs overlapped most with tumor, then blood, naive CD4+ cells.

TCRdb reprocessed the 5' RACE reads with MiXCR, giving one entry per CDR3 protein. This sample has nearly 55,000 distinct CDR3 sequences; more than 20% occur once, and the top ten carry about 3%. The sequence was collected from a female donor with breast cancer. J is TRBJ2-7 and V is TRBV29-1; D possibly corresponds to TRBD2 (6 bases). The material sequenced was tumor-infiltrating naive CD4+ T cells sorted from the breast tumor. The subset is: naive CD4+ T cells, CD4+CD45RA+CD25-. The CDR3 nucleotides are TGCAGCGTTACTGGTGGGAGGAGCTCCTACGAGCAGTACTTC. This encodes CSVTGGRSSYEQYF.